This record looks at one T cell receptor (beta chain) sequence and its context. The data derive from a study of patients and donors after allogeneic stem cell transplantation. CDR1 is LGHNA and CDR2 is YSLEER in the germline V gene. Trimming stripped 0 bases from V and 0 bases from J, with 14 bases between. This CDR3 is built from 17 residues. TCRdb used MiXCR to reprocess the RT-PCR reads, holding one entry per CDR3 protein. The sample carries 150,000 to 250,000 distinct CDR3 sequences, approximately 41% recorded once. The source of this sequence is a human donor who was either an allogeneic HSCT recipient or a stem cell or donor lymphocyte infusion donor (not recorded which). It is not recorded whose cells these are; they may come from a transplant donor. The V gene is TRBV4-3, the J gene TRBJ1-1; no reliable D call. Sequenced input: blood, either unsorted or a sorted T cell fraction (not recorded which). The DNA of the CDR3 is TGCGCCAGCAGCCAAGATTCGGCGACAACCATGAACACTGAAGCTTTCTTT. This encodes CASSQDSATTMNTEAFF.